Sequencing of this T cell receptor beta chain was carried out in a study of blood T cells in healthy people across ages. A second PCR of 7 to 11 cycles used a sample-barcoded 5' primer and a J-beta primer mix. Each cDNA molecule carried a tag from a template-switch adaptor that contained 12 random nucleotides. MiXCR, run by TCRdb on the 5' RACE reads, gives a single entry per CDR3 protein. The data show some 1.8 million distinct CDR3 sequences, with roughly two fifths seen just once and 23% held by the top ten. Total RNA was extracted at no less than 5.5 micrograms per sample. In germline, CDR1 is MNHEY, CDR2 SMNVEV (reference sequence). The CDR3 contains 13 residues. V lost 0 bases to trimming and J lost 6 bases, with 9 bases between them.

V usage is TRBV27 and J usage is TRBJ2-7; no clear D. The TCR comes from a human donor in good health. The sample taken for sequencing was blood. The CDR3 loop reads CASSLSEVSEQYF. CDR3 DNA: TGTGCCAGCAGTTTATCCGAAGTTTCCGAGCAGTACTTC.